This entry lists 20 T cell receptor beta chains sequenced from one sample in a study of cytomegalovirus exposure and HLA in healthy donors. The PCR made use of 60 Vbeta and 13 Jbeta primers. Method: immunoSEQ multiplex PCR; TCRdb's copy keeps in-frame clones and lacks some. The table lists a few hundred thousand clones, around 77% of them singletons. The specimen sequenced was PBMCs. The receptor set was obtained from a woman aged 25-40 years in good health and CMV-seronegative.

This clone occurred once. The chain carries TRBV29-1 and TRBJ1-4, with TRBD1 as a possible D gene (5 bases). Germline loops: CDR1 SQVTM, CDR2 ANQGSEA. This CDR3 is built from 13 residues. Trimming removed 4 bases from V and 8 bases from J, with 14 bases in between. In DNA form, the CDR3 reads TGCAGCGTTGCAGAAATGGCAGGGGAAAAACTGTTTTTT. It translates to CSVAEMAGEKLFF.

In the case of this clone: Sequence at one end of the junction differs from germline and may be a read error. This chain uses TRBV7-9 with TRBJ2-7, with 11 bases aligning to TRBD1. Germline lookup yields CDR1 SEHNR and CDR2 FQNEAQ (reference sequence). The CDR3 has 16 residues. The chain's CDR3 is CSSTASRGTGGYEQYF. CDR3 sequence (DNA): TGTTCCAGCACCGCCAGCAGGGGGACAGGGGGTTACGAGCAGTACTTC. Complete variable domain (other parts from reference TRBV7-9 and TRBJ2-7): DTGVSQNPRHKITKRGQNVTFRCDPISEHNRLYWYRQTLGQGPEFLTYFQNEAQLEKSRLLSDRFSAERPKGSFSTLEIQRTEQGDSAMYLCSSTASRGTGGYEQYFGPGTRLTVT.

This chain joins TRBV7-2 and TRBJ2-1; 9 bases match TRBD2. The CDR3 runs to 16 residues. Losses at the gene ends were 2 bases for V and 9 bases for J; bases not matched to a gene: 11. Per the germline V gene, CDR1 is SGHTA and CDR2 is FQGNSA. In DNA, the CDR3 is TGTGCCAGCAGCTTAATTAGTCTAGCGGGACGAGGTGAGCAGTTCTTC. Amino acid sequence: CASSLISLAGRGEQFF.

In the case of this clone: Its ends do not fully match the called genes, so a read error is possible. The rearrangement joins TRBV10-3 to TRBJ1-1; D might be TRBD1 (5 bases). The CDR3 loop spans 16 amino acids. Germline V gives CDR1 ENHRY, CDR2 SYGVKD. DNA of the CDR3: TGTGCCATCAGTGAGTCTGGAGACAGAACGAACCCTGAAGCTTTCTTT. Amino acids: CAISESGDRTNPEAFF.

The CDR3 is CASSETGTEYQPQHF. DNA for the CDR3: TGCGCCAGCAGCGAAACCGGGACAGAATATCAGCCCCAGCATTTT. The chain recombines TRBV5-1 with TRBJ1-5, with 7 nucleotides matching TRBD1. This CDR3 is 15 amino acids long. Germline loops: CDR1 SGHRS, CDR2 YFSETQ. V lost 4 bases and J lost 5; bases outside the gene matches: 9.

The chain joins TRBV10-3 to TRBJ2-1, with TRBD1 matching 7 bases. Germline values: CDR1 ENHRY, CDR2 SYGVKD. The CDR3 contains 15 residues. J lost 4 bases, V lost 3 bases, and 6 bases had no gene match. The CDR3 DNA reads TGTGCCATCAGTGACGGGAACAGGGGTTACAATGAGCAGTTCTTC. Translating gives CAISDGNRGYNEQFF.

The V and J genes are TRBV4-2 and TRBJ2-3, with D uncertain. The V and J ends lost 1 base and 0 bases respectively, with 11 bases between them. Germline lookup yields CDR1 LGHNA and CDR2 YNFKEQ. This CDR3 comprises 16 residues. This CDR3 reads CASSQVEGRSTDTQYF. For the CDR3, the DNA is TGTGCCAGCAGCCAAGTCGAAGGCAGGAGCACAGATACGCAGTATTTT.

The chain has TRBV5-1 and TRBJ1-2; maybe TRBD1 (5 bases). With 5 bases removed from V and 0 bases from J, the gap between germline ends came to 11 bases. This CDR3 is 14 amino acids long. Germline CDR1 SGHRS, CDR2 YFSETQ. The CDR3 DNA sequence: TGCGCCAGCAGGCGGGACTCAACTAACTATGGCTACACCTTC. Translating gives CASRRDSTNYGYTF.

The V gene is TRBV18, the J gene TRBJ2-3; 10 bases match TRBD2. Germline lookup yields CDR1 KGHSH and CDR2 LQKENI. The length of the CDR3 is 15 residues. Losses at the gene ends were 4 bases for V and 4 bases for J; bases not matched to a gene: 5. DNA of the CDR3: TGTGCCAGCTCACAATACGGGACTAGCGCAGATACGCAGTATTTT. Protein: CASSQYGTSADTQYF.

CDR3 nucleotides: TGTGCCAGCAGCCTGGGTCGGGAGTCCGGTACGCAGTATTTT. Protein: CASSLGRESGTQYF. The chain couples TRBV5-5 to TRBJ2-3; a weak D match, TRBD2 (6 bases). V shed 4 bases and J shed 8 bases, with 17 bases lying between them. Germline V gene lookup returns CDR1 SGHKS and CDR2 YYEKEE (reference sequence). This CDR3 is built from 14 residues.

In its sample, this clone was seen a few times. The genes are TRBV6-5 and TRBJ1-1; 9 nucleotides align to TRBD1. Per germline, CDR1 MNHEY and CDR2 SVGAGI. J was trimmed by 3 bases and V by 5 bases; bases with no gene match: 4. This CDR3 contains 14 residues. CDR3 coding DNA: TGTGCCAGCAGTAGCGACAGGGGGTACACTGAAGCTTTCTTT. Amino acid sequence: CASSSDRGYTEAFF.

The rearrangement links TRBV19 to TRBJ2-1; 8 bases are a match to TRBD2. Germline V gene lookup returns CDR1 LNHDA and CDR2 SQIVND (reference sequence). CDR3 length equals 15 residues. V gave up 4 bases and J gave up 8 bases; unmatched junction bases: 10. The CDR3 protein is CASSTPGRAIYEQFF. The DNA of the CDR3 is TGTGCCAGTAGTACCCCCGGGAGGGCCATCTATGAGCAGTTCTTC.

This clone has only one observation. The genes are TRBV7-9 and TRBJ1-2, with 7 bases that match TRBD1. This CDR3 contains 13 residues. V shed 8 bases, J shed 4 bases, and the junction held 7 bases outside the gene matches. Germline V lookup: CDR1 SEHNR, CDR2 FQNEAQ (reference sequence). The CDR3 region is CASGKGQLYGYTF. DNA for the CDR3: TGTGCCAGCGGAAAGGGACAGCTCTATGGCTACACCTTC.

Written as DNA, the CDR3 is TGTGCCAGCAGCTCGGGACTAGCGGGAGGGCCAGGGGATACGCAGTATTTT. Protein sequence: CASSSGLAGGPGDTQYF. The chain uses TRBV5-4 and TRBJ2-3, with 16 nucleotides matching TRBD2. Unmatched junction bases numbered 7, after V lost 3 bases and J lost 6 bases. The CDR3 runs 17 residues. Germline lookup yields CDR1 SGHNT and CDR2 YYREEE (reference sequence).

The genes are TRBV9 and TRBJ1-2, with TRBD1 identical over 9 bases. The CDR3 spans 16 residues. CDR1 and CDR2 from the germline V gene are SGDLS and YYNGEE. V dropped 0 bases and J dropped 5; count of bases not matched to a gene: 8. In DNA, the CDR3 is TGTGCCAGCAGCGTAGGACCGGGACAGGGAGGGTATGGCTACACCTTC. Residues: CASSVGPGQGGYGYTF.

The chain couples TRBV15 to TRBJ2-7; a weak D match, TRBD1 (6 bases). This CDR3 comprises 15 residues. The V and J ends lost 2 bases and 5 bases respectively, with 16 bases between them. The V gene's germline CDR1 is LNHNV and CDR2 YYDKDF (reference sequence). CDR3 loop: CATSRPLGQIHEQYF. CDR3 in DNA: TGTGCCACCAGCAGACCCCTTGGACAGATCCACGAGCAGTACTTC.

This clone was seen once. The chain has TRBV7-6 and TRBJ1-1, with D uncertain. Germline V gene lookup returns CDR1 SGHVS and CDR2 FNYEAQ. This CDR3 has 12 amino acids. The ends were cut back, 4 bases at V and 1 base at J, with 4 bases in the middle. The CDR3 protein is CASSYGNTEAFF. The CDR3 DNA is TGTGCCAGCAGCTACGGGAACACTGAAGCTTTCTTT.

This rearrangement joins TRBV6-1 to TRBJ2-1, with D possibly being TRBD2 (7 bases). The CDR3 sequence is 16 residues long. Trimming took off 3 bases at V and 8 bases at J, with 20 bases between the two ends. Germline CDR1 is MNHNS and CDR2 is SASEGT. The CDR3 coding sequence is TGTGCCAGCAGTGATGGAGGGGGGGGGCTGGGCGATGAGCAGTTCTTC. Amino acids: CASSDGGGGLGDEQFF.

This clone has a handful of counts. The rearrangement joins TRBV11-2 to TRBJ2-1; no firm D call. Germline values: CDR1 SGHAT, CDR2 FQNNGV. Trimming took off 1 base at V and 10 bases at J, with 8 bases between the two ends. CDR3 length: 12 amino acids. The CDR3: CASSLGLREQFF. CDR3 nucleotide sequence: TGTGCCAGCAGCTTAGGGTTGAGGGAGCAGTTCTTC. The entire variable domain, with the rest obtained from reference TRBV11-2 and TRBJ2-1, is as follows: EAGVAQSPRYKIIEKRQSVAFWCNPISGHATLYWYQQILGQGPKLLIQFQNNGVVDDSQLPKDRFSAERLKGVDSTLKIQPAKLEDSAVYLCASSLGLREQFFGPGTRLTVL.

This clone was found a few times. The genes are TRBV18 and TRBJ1-2; tentatively, D is TRBD1 (6 bases). Germline values: CDR1 KGHSH, CDR2 LQKENI. V dropped 4 bases and J dropped 8 bases, with 11 bases sitting between them. The CDR3 has 12 amino acids. The CDR3 bases are TGTGCCAGCTCACGCGGGGGCCCCGGCTACACCTTC. Residues: CASSRGGPGYTF.